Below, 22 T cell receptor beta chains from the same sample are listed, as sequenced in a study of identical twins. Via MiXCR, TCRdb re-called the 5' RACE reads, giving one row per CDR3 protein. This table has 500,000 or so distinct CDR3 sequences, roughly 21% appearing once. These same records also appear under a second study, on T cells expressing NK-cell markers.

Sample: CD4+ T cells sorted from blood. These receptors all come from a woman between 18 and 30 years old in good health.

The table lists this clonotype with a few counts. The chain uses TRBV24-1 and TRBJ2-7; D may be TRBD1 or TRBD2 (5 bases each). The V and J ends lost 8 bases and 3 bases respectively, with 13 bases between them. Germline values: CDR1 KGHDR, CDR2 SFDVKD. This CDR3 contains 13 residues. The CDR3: CATTPGAGYEQYF. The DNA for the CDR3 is TGTGCCACCACCCCCGGGGCGGGCTACGAGCAGTACTTC.

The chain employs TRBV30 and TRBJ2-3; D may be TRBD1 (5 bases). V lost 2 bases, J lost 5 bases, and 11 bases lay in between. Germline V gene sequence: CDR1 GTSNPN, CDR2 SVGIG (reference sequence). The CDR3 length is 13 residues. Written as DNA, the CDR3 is TGTGCCTGGAGTCTAGGGGAACGAGATACGCAGTATTTT. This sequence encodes CAWSLGERDTQYF.

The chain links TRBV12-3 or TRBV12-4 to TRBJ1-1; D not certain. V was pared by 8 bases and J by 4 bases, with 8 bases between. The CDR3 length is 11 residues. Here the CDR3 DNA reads TGTGCCAGCGCCGCTATCACTGAAGCTTTCTTT. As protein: CASAAITEAFF.

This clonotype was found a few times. The CDR3 DNA follows: TGCAGGGCCGAGGAGGGGTCGAACTATGGCTACACCTTC. Translated: CRAEEGSNYGYTF. This chain connects TRBV20-1 to TRBJ1-2, with a possible D match to TRBD1 (5 bases). Germline loops: CDR1 DFQATT, CDR2 SNEGSKA (reference sequence). This CDR3 is 13 amino acids long.

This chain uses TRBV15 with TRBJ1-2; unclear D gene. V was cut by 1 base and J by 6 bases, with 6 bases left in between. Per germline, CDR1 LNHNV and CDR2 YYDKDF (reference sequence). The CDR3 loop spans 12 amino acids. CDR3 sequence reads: CATSRVQNGYTF. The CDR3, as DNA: TGTGCCACCAGCAGAGTACAGAATGGCTACACCTTC. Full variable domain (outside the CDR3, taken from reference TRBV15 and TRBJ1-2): DAMVIQNPRYQVTQFGKPVTLSCSQTLNHNVMYWYQQKSSQAPKLLFHYYDKDFNNEADTPDNFQSRRPNTSFCFLDIRSPGLGDTAMYLCATSRVQNGYTFGSGTRLTVV.

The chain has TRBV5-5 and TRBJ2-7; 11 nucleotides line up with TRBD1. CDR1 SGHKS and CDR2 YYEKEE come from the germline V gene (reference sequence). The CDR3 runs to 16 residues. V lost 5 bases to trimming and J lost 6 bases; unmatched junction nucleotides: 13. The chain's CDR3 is CASSRELRTGGSEQYF. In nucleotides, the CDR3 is TGTGCCAGCAGTCGGGAATTGAGGACAGGGGGCTCCGAGCAGTACTTC.

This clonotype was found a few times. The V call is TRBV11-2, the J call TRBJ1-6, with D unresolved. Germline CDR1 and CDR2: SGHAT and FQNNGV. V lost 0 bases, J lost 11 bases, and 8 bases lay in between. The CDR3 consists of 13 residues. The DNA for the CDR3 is TGTGCCAGCAGCTTAGAAGCAGTACCACCCCTCCACTTT. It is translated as CASSLEAVPPLHF.

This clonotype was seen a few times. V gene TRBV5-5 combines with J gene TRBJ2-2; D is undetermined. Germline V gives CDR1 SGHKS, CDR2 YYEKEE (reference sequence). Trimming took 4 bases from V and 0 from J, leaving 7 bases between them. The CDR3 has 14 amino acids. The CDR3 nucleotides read TGTGCCAGCAGCCCACACGCGAACACCGGGGAGCTGTTTTTT. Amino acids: CASSPHANTGELFF.

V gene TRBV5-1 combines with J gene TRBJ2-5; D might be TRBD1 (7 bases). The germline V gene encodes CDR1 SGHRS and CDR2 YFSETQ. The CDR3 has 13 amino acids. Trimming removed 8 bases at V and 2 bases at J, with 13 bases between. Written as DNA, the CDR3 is TGCGCCAGAATCAGGGGGGTACAAGAGACCCAGTACTTC. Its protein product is CARIRGVQETQYF.

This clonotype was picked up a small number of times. CDR3 bases: TGTGCCAGCAGTTTAGAGGCAGGCTATGAGCAGTTCTTC. Translated, it gives CASSLEAGYEQFF. This sequence joins TRBV12-3 or TRBV12-4 and TRBJ2-1; D unresolved. This CDR3 spans 13 amino acids. Trimming pared 1 base from V and 8 bases from J, leaving 9 bases between.

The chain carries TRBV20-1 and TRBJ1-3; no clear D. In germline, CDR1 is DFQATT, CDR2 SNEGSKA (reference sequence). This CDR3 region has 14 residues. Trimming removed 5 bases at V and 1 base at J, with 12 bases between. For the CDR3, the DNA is TGCAGTGCTCCACCTTCGGGTTCTGGAAACACCATATATTTT. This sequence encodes CSAPPSGSGNTIYF.

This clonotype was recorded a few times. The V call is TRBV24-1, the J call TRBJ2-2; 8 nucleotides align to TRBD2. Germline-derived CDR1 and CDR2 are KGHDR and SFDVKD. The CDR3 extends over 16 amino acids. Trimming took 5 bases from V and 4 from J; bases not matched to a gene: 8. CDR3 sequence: CATSAGLGIGTGELFF. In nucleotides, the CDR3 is TGTGCCACCAGTGCGGGACTAGGAATCGGCACCGGGGAGCTGTTTTTT.

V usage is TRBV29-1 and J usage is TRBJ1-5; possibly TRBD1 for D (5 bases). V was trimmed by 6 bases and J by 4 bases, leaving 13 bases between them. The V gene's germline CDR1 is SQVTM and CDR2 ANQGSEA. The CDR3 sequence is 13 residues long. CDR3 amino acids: CSVVDSLNQPQHF. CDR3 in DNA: TGCAGCGTGGTCGACAGCTTAAATCAGCCCCAGCATTTT.

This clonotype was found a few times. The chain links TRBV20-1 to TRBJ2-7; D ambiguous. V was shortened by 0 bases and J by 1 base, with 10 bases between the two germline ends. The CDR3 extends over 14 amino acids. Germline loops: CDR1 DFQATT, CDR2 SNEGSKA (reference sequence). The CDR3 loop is CSARDEGLSYEQYF. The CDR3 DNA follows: TGCAGTGCTAGAGATGAAGGGTTATCCTACGAGCAGTACTTC.

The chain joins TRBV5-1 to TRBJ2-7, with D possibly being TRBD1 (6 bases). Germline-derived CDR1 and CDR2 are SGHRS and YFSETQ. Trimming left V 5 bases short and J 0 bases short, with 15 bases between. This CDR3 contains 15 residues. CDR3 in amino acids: CASRNTGTYSYEQYF. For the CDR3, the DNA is TGCGCCAGCAGGAACACAGGGACCTACTCCTACGAGCAGTACTTC.

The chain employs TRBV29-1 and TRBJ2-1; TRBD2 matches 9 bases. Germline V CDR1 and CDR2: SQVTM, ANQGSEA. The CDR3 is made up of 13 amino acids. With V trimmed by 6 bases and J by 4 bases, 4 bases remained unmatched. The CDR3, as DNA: TGCAGCGTGACTAGCGGAACTTACAATGAGCAGTTCTTC. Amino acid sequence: CSVTSGTYNEQFF.

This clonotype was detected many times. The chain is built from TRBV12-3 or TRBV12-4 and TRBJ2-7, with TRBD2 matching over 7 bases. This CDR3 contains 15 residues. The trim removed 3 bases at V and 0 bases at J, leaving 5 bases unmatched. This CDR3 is CASSLGGVHSYEQYF. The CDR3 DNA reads TGTGCCAGCAGTTTGGGAGGGGTTCACTCCTACGAGCAGTACTTC.

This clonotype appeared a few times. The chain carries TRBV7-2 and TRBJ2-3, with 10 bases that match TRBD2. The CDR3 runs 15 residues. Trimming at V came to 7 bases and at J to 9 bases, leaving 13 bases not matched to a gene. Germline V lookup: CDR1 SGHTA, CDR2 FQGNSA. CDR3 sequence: CASTKPASGSRTQYF. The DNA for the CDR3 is TGTGCCAGCACCAAACCGGCTAGCGGGAGCAGGACGCAGTATTTT.

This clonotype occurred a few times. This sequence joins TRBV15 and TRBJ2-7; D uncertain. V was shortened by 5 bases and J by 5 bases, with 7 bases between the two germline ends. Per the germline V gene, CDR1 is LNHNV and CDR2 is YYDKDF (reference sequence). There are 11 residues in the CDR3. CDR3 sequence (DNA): TGTGCCACCAGCTCGACCCACGAGCAGTACTTC. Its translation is CATSSTHEQYF.

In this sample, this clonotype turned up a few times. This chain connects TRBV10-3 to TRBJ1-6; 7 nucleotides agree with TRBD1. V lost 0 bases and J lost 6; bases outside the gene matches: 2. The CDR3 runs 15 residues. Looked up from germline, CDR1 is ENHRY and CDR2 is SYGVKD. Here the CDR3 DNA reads TGTGCCATCAGTGAGTCGGGACAGCGTAATTCACCCCTCCACTTT. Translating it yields CAISESGQRNSPLHF.

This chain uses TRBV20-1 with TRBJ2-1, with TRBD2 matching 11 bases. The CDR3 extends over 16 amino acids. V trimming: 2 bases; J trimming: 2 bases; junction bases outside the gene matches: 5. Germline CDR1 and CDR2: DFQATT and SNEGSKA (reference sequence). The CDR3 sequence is CSARSRLAGTYNEQFF. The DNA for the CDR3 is TGCAGTGCTAGATCCCGACTAGCGGGAACCTACAATGAGCAGTTCTTC.

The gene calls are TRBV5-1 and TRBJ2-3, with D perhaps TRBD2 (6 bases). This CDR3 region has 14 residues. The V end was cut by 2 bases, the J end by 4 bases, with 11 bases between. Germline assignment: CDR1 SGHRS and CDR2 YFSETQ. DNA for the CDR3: TGCGCCAGCAGCTTCACTAGCCCAGCAGATACGCAGTATTTT. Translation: CASSFTSPADTQYF.